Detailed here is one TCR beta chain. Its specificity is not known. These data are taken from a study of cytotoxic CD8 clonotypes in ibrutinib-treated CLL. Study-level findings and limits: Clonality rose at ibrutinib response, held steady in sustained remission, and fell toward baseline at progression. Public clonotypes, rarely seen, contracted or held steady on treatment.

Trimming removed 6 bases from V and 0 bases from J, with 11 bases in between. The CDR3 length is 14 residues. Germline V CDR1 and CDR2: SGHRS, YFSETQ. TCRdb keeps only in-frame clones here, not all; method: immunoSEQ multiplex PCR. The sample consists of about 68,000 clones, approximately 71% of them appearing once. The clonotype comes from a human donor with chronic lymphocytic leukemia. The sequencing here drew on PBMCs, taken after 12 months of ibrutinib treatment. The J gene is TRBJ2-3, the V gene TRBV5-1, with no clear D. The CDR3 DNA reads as TGCGCCAGCAAGTTGGGCAGTAGCACAGATACGCAGTATTTT. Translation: CASKLGSSTDTQYF.